The entry below describes one TCR beta chain. Its cognate antigen is unknown. Nonspecific anti-CD3/anti-CD28 bead stimulation represents the broad CD4+ T cell repertoire. CD4+ T cells upregulating both CD40 ligand and CD69 were sorted as responding cells. The immunoSEQ assay was version 4, run in survey mode. Assay: immunoSEQ multiplex PCR; the TCRdb copy retains only in-frame clones and omits some. The profile shows 40,000 to 60,000 clones, around 89% of them singletons. This sample stems from a study of persistence of HIV-infected CD4 T cells. Germline loops: CDR1 LNHNV, CDR2 YYDKDF (reference sequence). V gave up 4 bases and J gave up 1 base, with 20 bases separating them. The CDR3 is 18 residues long.

This specimen consisted of CD4+ T cells sorted from PBMCs after approximately 18-hour stimulation, obtained from a patient who received antiretroviral therapy. The chain uses TRBV15 and TRBJ1-3, with a weak D call TRBD1 (5 bases). The origin of this receptor is an adult woman with HIV who was CMV-seropositive. This CDR3 reads CATSTNRGLGSSGNTIYF. The CDR3 bases are TGTGCCACCAGCACCAACCGGGGCCTAGGTTCGTCTGGAAACACCATATATTTT.